This T cell receptor (beta chain) was profiled in a study of cytomegalovirus exposure and HLA in healthy donors (dated by TCRdb to between 2016 and 2019). Some background on the complete study: In an earlier analysis of under 600 of the donors, 276 Gb of sequence data and some 100 million unique TCR beta sequences from 180 million or so T cells were reported. An early release that covered about 600 HLA-typed donors contained approximately 300 gigabases of sequencing data and around 85 million unique TCR sequences. Among the roughly 370 genotyped donors, roughly 80% belonged to the genetic ancestry cluster associated with self-reported Caucasian donors. The study aimed to test whether signatures of past pathogen exposure could be identified by cataloging public T cell receptors. The study profiled the T cell repertoires of fewer than 850 subjects by immunosequencing and related them to cytomegalovirus serostatus. Besides the first cohort of 666 subjects, a separate validation cohort made up of over 100 different subjects was used. To predict cytomegalovirus infection status, the study brought together high-throughput TCR immunosequencing, statistical association of individual TCRs with disease status, and machine learning. In a later analysis, previously published TCR beta repertoires from more than 500 donors were re-analyzed and high-resolution HLA genotyping was added so that TCR occurrence patterns could be studied. Rather than drawing on any new phenotypic data, the later analysis identified candidate immune exposures from TCR beta sequences and the way those sequences occurred across donors. An earlier analysis of approximately 500 of the donors applied high-throughput TCR beta sequencing to assess whether each TCR beta V gene segment acted as functional or pseudogenic. Donor age, sex, ethnicity and CMV serostatus were compiled alongside the repertoire data. A later genetic analysis took genome-wide SNP genotypes for about three fifths of the roughly 670 donors and used that subset as a discovery cohort. Every discovery cohort repertoire had been produced on one sequencing platform. HLA typing covered class I and class II loci at four-digit resolution. The number of donors typed differed by locus, with 629-630 for A, B, C, DRB1 and DQB1, roughly 520 for DQA1, 600 to 610 for DPA1, and 400 to 490 for DPB1. Because of strong linkage in the cohort, roughly five DR-DQ haplotypes were treated as single units for association and clustering. Across around 400 genotyped donors of the cohort, an average of about 240,000 unique TCR beta nucleotide sequences per donor were sequenced, and around 19% of those sequences were non-productive.

The cohort consisted of 600 to 700 healthy bone marrow donors. At the time of sampling, every cohort member was nominally healthy, though immune exposures that went unrecorded were likely present. The donor tested CMV seronegative and was one of the 352 seronegative cohort members. Each donor provided a peripheral blood sample, and peripheral blood mononuclear cells were used for TCR beta sequencing. The Qiagen DNeasy Blood Extraction Kit was used to extract genomic DNA from the blood cell samples. As to this clone: It has no known antigen specificity.

The germline V gene gives CDR1 as SNHLY and CDR2 as FYNNEI. The CDR3, cysteine through phenylalanine, is 13 amino acids long. CDR3 DNA only is kept here, 39 bases in frame from base 1. V lost 7 bases and J lost 4 bases, and the count of bases not matched to a germline gene is 4. The method behind the library was the immunoSEQ multiplex PCR assay. The multiplex PCR relied on a mix of 60 forward primers for TCR Vbeta segments and 13 reverse primers for TCR Jbeta segments. Amplification of the CDR3 region of rearranged TCR beta genes was performed with a multiplex PCR assay on genomic DNA. The amplified TCR beta libraries were sequenced on the Illumina HiSeq System as 87-base-pair reads. Turning to the authors' computational methods: A later analysis counted 75 million to 100 million unique TCR beta chains across the 666 repertoires, and some 11 million of these chains were shared by at least two donors. A nearest-neighbor algorithm error-corrected the raw reads and collapsed the reads into unique sequences, merging closely related sequences to remove PCR and sequencing errors. CDR3 sequences were aligned to IMGT reference sequences to assign V, D and J gene segments. Each retained sequence needed at least a six-nucleotide match to both a V gene segment and a J gene segment. Rearrangements were classified as productive when the CDR3 lacked stop codons and remained in frame with V and J, and all other rearrangements were classified as non-productive. Following IMGT convention, CDR3 was defined as the stretch from the second conserved V-encoded cysteine to the conserved J-encoded phenylalanine. The earlier analysis of about 640 of the donors excluded any sequence lacking an unambiguous match to a single V gene segment. In an earlier analysis of a few hundred of the donors, V segments were called functional above 56.7% productive rearrangements and were called segregating when the between-donor standard deviation exceeded 5%. A statistical classification framework was developed to diagnose cytomegalovirus status using the catalog of TCR beta chain sequences. A later analysis assigned V and J genes by comparing TCR nucleotide sequences with IMGT/GENE-DB human TR gene sequences. The TCRdist pipeline was used in a later analysis to assign CDR3 sequences and most-parsimonious VDJ recombination scenarios. In a later analysis, each TCR beta chain was defined by its CDR3 amino acid sequence together with its V-gene family, and reads lacking a unique V-gene family were excluded. As a way to deal with suspected cross-contamination and a sequencing artifact, a later analysis dropped 450 to 600 nucleotide sequences that were highly shared and had low generation probability. A later analysis calculated a clonal expansion index for each public chain from normalized within-repertoire ranks of inferred template counts. In a later analysis, generation probabilities were computed with a VDJ recombination model fitted to out-of-frame rearrangements, and the resulting probabilities were checked against IGoR. A later analysis scored TCR-TCR, TCR-HLA and TCR-CMV co-occurrence with hypergeometric tests, applying a repertoire-size bias correction to TCR pairs. In a later analysis, false discovery rates were estimated by permuting HLA or CMV assignments 20 times. A later analysis grouped co-occurring TCRs with DBSCAN, adding TCRdist sequence similarity when clustering within HLA-allele-positive subsets. Repertoires with fewer than 30,000 or more than 120,000 public chains were left out of co-occurrence clustering, as were five repertoires with anomalous nucleotide sharing. TCRdb stores this immuneACCESS table with in-frame sequences only. Part of the clones is absent; in the studies checked, under half of the shortfall reflects unresolved V genes, and no reason is known for the rest. V, J and clone size derive from that table, while D and trimming were established from the DNA sequence. In this sample's table one finds about 130,000 clones. The top ten clones comprise around 2.2% of the sample.

Beyond this particular receptor, the publication reports: The authors suggested that the approach could potentially be extended to other disease states and immunological phenotypes. Roughly uniform sequencing depth across donors was assumed in presence/absence analyses, although this assumption may not hold. In an earlier analysis of 450 to 750 of the donors, most TCR beta V segments appeared in productive rearrangements about 90% or about 30% of the time, broadly matching IMGT annotations. Assigning TCR associations to individual alleles was difficult when HLA alleles, especially DR and DQ, strongly co-occurred. A later analysis reported that several top co-occurrence clusters appeared linked to parvovirus B19, influenza, CMV and Epstein-Barr virus. A later genetic analysis associated a missense DCLRE1C variant with V-gene and J-gene trimming of TCR beta chains, and an independent cohort replicated the association. The sequencing pipeline was judged likely to have produced a cluster of highly shared sequence variants as a technical artifact. A total of about 150 TCR beta chains were listed by the study as associated with cytomegalovirus. The earlier analysis of some 560 of the donors excluded roughly 17 rarely observed V segments, including chromosome 9 orphons, because counts were too low. A later analysis associated about 17,000 TCR beta sequences with specific HLA alleles at a false discovery rate of 0.05. Some IMGT-functional V segments, including TRBV6-2 and TRBV6-3, could not be told apart with the 87-base-pair reads, so those segments were excluded. A further reported finding was that TCR beta sequences accurately predicted the HLA-A and HLA-B alleles for most subjects in the first cohort. A few of the identified cytomegalovirus-associated TCR beta chains were confirmed in vitro to be specific for cytomegalovirus antigens. Compared with equally common non-associated chains, HLA-associated TCR beta chains in a later analysis were more clonally expanded and had lower generation probabilities. Because HLA typing was unavailable for some donors at each locus, only the typed subset was used in association tests. In a later analysis, most CMV-associated TCR beta chains were found to appear HLA-restricted, with HLA associations seemingly driven largely by CMV exposure. Across donors, most TCR sequences were observed very rarely, whereas some public TCRs were present in many individuals. Only TCR beta chains were sequenced in this cohort, and the absence of alpha or paired-chain data limited detectable features. In a later analysis, TCR association rates were found to vary across HLA loci, with the most associated TCRs seen for DRB1 alleles and the fewest for HLA-C alleles. Linkage disequilibrium might explain the correlated functional status among segregating V segments, but an unknown experimental factor could not be ruled out. For the cohort, immune exposure information was limited to CMV serostatus. Cytomegalovirus status was reported to be diagnosed by the classifier with high specificity and sensitivity in both the original and validation cohorts. According to a later genetic analysis, donors in an Asian-associated ancestry cluster had fewer N-insertions in productive TCRs than the roughly 700-donor mean.

Recombination connected TRBV2 to TRBJ1-5; TRBD1 agrees with 7 junctional bases. Sequencing used PBMCs. This clonotype was obtained from a man in his forties in good health and CMV-seronegative. The nucleotide sequence reads as follows: TGTGCCAGCACTTCAGGGGGAAATCAGCCCCAGCATTTT. This codes for CASTSGGNQPQHF.